The 22 T cell receptor beta chains reported below all come from one sample, sequenced in a study of T cell repertoires in cytomegalovirus infection. Their antigen targets remain unknown. Using its own MiXCR run on the reads, TCRdb lists one record per CDR3 protein. The profile shows over 120,000 distinct CDR3 sequences, more than 25% of them singletons. The specimen comprised CD8+ T cells from cultured PBMCs, sampled from culture after CMV antigen stimulation. These receptors all come from a human donor in good health (CMV status not recorded). Some clones in this sample may be carry-over from other donors' samples.

The chain joins TRBV14 to TRBJ2-5; D gene ambiguous. This CDR3 is 15 amino acids long. CDR1 is SGHDN, CDR2 FVKESK, per germline. V was trimmed by 1 base and J by 3 bases, leaving 12 bases between them. In DNA form, the CDR3 reads TGTGCCAGCAGCCAAGTTCGTTCGGCAGAAGAGACCCAGTACTTC. It is translated as CASSQVRSAEETQYF.

Only a few counts were recorded for this clonotype. The chain links TRBV7-3 to TRBJ2-1; maybe TRBD1 (6 bases). The CDR3 length is 16 residues. Germline values: CDR1 SGHTA, CDR2 FQGTGA. V lost 2 bases to trimming and J lost 1 base, with 12 bases between them. CDR3: CASSLGHRVSYNEQFF. DNA of the CDR3: TGTGCCAGCAGCTTAGGACACAGGGTTTCCTACAATGAGCAGTTCTTC.

The V gene is TRBV2, the J gene TRBJ2-1; the D call may be TRBD1 or TRBD2 (5 bases each). Germline-derived CDR1 and CDR2 are SNHLY and FYNNEI. Trimming removed 10 bases from V and 2 bases from J, with 12 bases in between. The CDR3 covers 13 residues. The CDR3 loop is CAIPEGPYNEQFF. CDR3 DNA sequence: TGTGCCATCCCCGAGGGGCCCTACAATGAGCAGTTCTTC.

This clonotype was detected only a few times. The chain couples TRBV29-1 to TRBJ2-1, with a weak D call TRBD2 (5 bases). The length of the CDR3 is 14 residues. Trimming removed 2 bases at V and 7 bases at J, with 15 bases between. Germline CDR1 SQVTM, CDR2 ANQGSEA. The CDR3 protein is CSVERGAFQNEQFF. In DNA, the CDR3 is TGCAGCGTTGAACGGGGTGCGTTTCAAAATGAGCAGTTCTTC.

This chain connects TRBV11-1 to TRBJ2-7; a possible D gene is TRBD1 (6 bases). Trimming stripped 0 bases from V and 2 bases from J, with 11 bases between. In germline, CDR1 is SGHAT, CDR2 FQDESV (reference sequence). CDR3 length: 15 residues. The CDR3 DNA reads as TGTGCCAGCAGCTTAGCCTCTGGGACACCCTACGAGCAGTACTTC. It encodes CASSLASGTPYEQYF.

The chain is built from TRBV4-1 and TRBJ1-1; no definite D call. Germline assignment: CDR1 MGHRA and CDR2 YSYEKL. CDR3 length: 13 amino acids. V shed 3 bases and J shed 4 bases, with 9 bases lying between them. The CDR3 DNA follows: TGCGCCAGCAGCCAGACGGTTGCCACTGAAGCTTTCTTT. It translates to CASSQTVATEAFF.

The rearrangement links TRBV27 to TRBJ1-1; 7 bases agree with TRBD1. The CDR3 loop spans 12 amino acids. Germline-derived CDR1 and CDR2 are MNHEY and SMNVEV (reference sequence). Trimming took 3 bases from V and 11 from J; bases not matched to a gene: 6. The chain's CDR3 is CASSFPGQAAFF. CDR3 coding DNA: TGTGCCAGCAGTTTTCCCGGACAGGCGGCTTTCTTT.

This clonotype has more than one count but fewer than ten. The chain couples TRBV2 to TRBJ1-2; 8 bases are a match to TRBD1. J lost 6 bases, V lost 0 bases, and 9 bases had no gene match. This CDR3 contains 16 residues. Germline V lookup: CDR1 SNHLY, CDR2 FYNNEI. The CDR3: CASSEALGAGGDGYTF. The CDR3 bases are TGTGCCAGCAGTGAAGCGTTAGGGGCAGGGGGCGATGGCTACACCTTC.

As DNA, the CDR3 is TGTGCCAGCAGCTTCCTAGCCTACACAGATACGCAGTATTTT. As protein: CASSFLAYTDTQYF. V gene TRBV5-6 combines with J gene TRBJ2-3, with a tentative D call TRBD2 (5 bases). The V end was cut by 2 bases, the J end by 2 bases, with 9 bases between. Germline lookup yields CDR1 SGHDT and CDR2 YYEEEE. The CDR3 totals 14 residues.

This clonotype has just a few counts. This chain connects TRBV27 to TRBJ2-7; 8 nucleotides match TRBD1. V gave up 5 bases and J gave up 7 bases; unmatched junction bases: 13. CDR3 length: 15 residues. Looked up from germline, CDR1 is MNHEY and CDR2 is SMNVEV (reference sequence). The CDR3 protein is CASSSPGTGRWEQYF. Written as DNA, the CDR3 is TGTGCCAGCAGTAGTCCCGGGACAGGCAGGTGGGAGCAGTACTTC.

This clonotype was seen only once. This sequence joins TRBV20-1 and TRBJ2-1, with 8 bases lining up with TRBD1. V trimming: 3 bases; J trimming: 3 bases; junction bases outside the gene matches: 1. The CDR3 covers 13 residues. The germline CDR1 and CDR2 sequences are DFQATT and SNEGSKA (reference sequence). CDR3 sequence reads: CSARTGDYNEQFF. CDR3 nucleotide sequence: TGCAGTGCTAGGACAGGGGACTACAATGAGCAGTTCTTC.

This sequence joins TRBV6-5 and TRBJ2-7, with TRBD1 matching over 10 bases. V was clipped by 2 bases and J by 5 bases; unmatched bases: 6. CDR1 and CDR2 from the germline V gene are MNHEY and SVGAGI. The CDR3 is made up of 15 amino acids. Here the CDR3 DNA reads TGTGCCAGCAGTTACCCCGGACAGGGGGGGGACGAGCAGTACTTC. Translated, it gives CASSYPGQGGDEQYF.

This clonotype was counted at least ten times. This chain links TRBV24-1 with TRBJ1-2; D remains ambiguous. V was clipped by 1 base and J by 9 bases, with 8 bases between them. Germline assignment: CDR1 KGHDR and CDR2 SFDVKD. The CDR3 consists of 12 residues. The CDR3 bases are TGTGCCACCAGTGATTTTGCAGAGCGCTACACCTTC. It yields the protein CATSDFAERYTF.

This clonotype has more than one count but fewer than ten. The chain is built from TRBV6-1 and TRBJ2-2; no reliable D call. The CDR3 is 12 residues long. Germline lookup yields CDR1 MNHNS and CDR2 SASEGT. V was pared by 5 bases and J by 6 bases, with 7 bases between. In DNA, the CDR3 is TGTGCCAGCAGTACATCCTCCGGGGAGCTGTTTTTT. Residues: CASSTSSGELFF.

The table lists this clonotype with a few counts. This chain uses TRBV7-2 with TRBJ1-3; D possibly corresponds to TRBD1 (6 bases). Germline CDR1 is SGHTA and CDR2 is FQGNSA. Deletions cut 8 bases from V and 0 bases from J, with 11 bases between. This CDR3 comprises 14 residues. CDR3 sequence: CASGGGSSGNTIYF. The CDR3 nucleotides read TGTGCCAGCGGGGGGGGCAGCTCTGGAAACACCATATATTTT.

In this sample, this clonotype turned up a few times. The V and J genes are TRBV27 and TRBJ2-5; D unresolved. Germline V gene data show CDR1 as MNHEY and CDR2 as SMNVEV (reference sequence). V was trimmed by 2 bases and J by 4 bases, leaving 11 bases between them. The CDR3 is made up of 14 amino acids. CDR3 DNA sequence: TGTGCCAGCAGTTTAATCGAGTCCGCAGAGACCCAGTACTTC. Translated: CASSLIESAETQYF.

This clonotype was seen more than once but under ten times. This rearrangement joins TRBV7-3 to TRBJ2-5, with D possibly matching TRBD2 (5 bases). The germline CDR1 and CDR2 sequences are SGHTA and FQGTGA. The germline V and J ends were trimmed by 4 bases and 4 bases, with 10 bases remaining between them. The CDR3 sequence is 13 residues long. The CDR3 is CASSSFRGETQYF. The CDR3 nucleotides read TGTGCCAGCAGCTCCTTCCGGGGAGAGACCCAGTACTTC.

This clonotype was seen a few times. The chain couples TRBV27 to TRBJ1-1; D is unclear. Germline assignment: CDR1 MNHEY and CDR2 SMNVEV (reference sequence). Trimming took off 0 bases at V and 5 bases at J, with 7 bases between the two ends. The CDR3 spans 13 residues. CDR3 residues: CASSLSGWTEAFF. The CDR3 DNA reads as TGTGCCAGCAGTTTATCGGGTTGGACTGAAGCTTTCTTT.

The chain carries TRBV7-9 and TRBJ2-7; D is possibly TRBD1 or TRBD2 (6 bases each). The germline gives CDR1 SEHNR, CDR2 FQNEAQ (reference sequence). This CDR3 is 16 amino acids long. V lost 0 bases to trimming and J lost 0 bases, with 12 bases between them. CDR3 nucleotide sequence: TGTGCCAGCAGCTTAGCGATCGGGGGCTACTCCTACGAGCAGTACTTC. It translates to CASSLAIGGYSYEQYF.

This chain uses TRBV4-1 with TRBJ2-3; 9 nucleotides match TRBD2. V lost 4 bases, J lost 1 base, and 6 bases stayed unmatched. Germline CDR1 is MGHRA and CDR2 is YSYEKL. The CDR3 has 16 residues. CDR3 sequence: CASSPRAGGGTDTQYF. The CDR3 coding sequence is TGCGCCAGCAGCCCGAGGGCGGGGGGGGGCACAGATACGCAGTATTTT.

The chain employs TRBV2 and TRBJ2-2; tentatively, D is TRBD1 (5 bases). The germline V gene encodes CDR1 SNHLY and CDR2 FYNNEI. The CDR3 is made up of 12 amino acids. Between the trimmed V and J ends, which lost 7 bases and 7 bases, there was a span of 10 bases. CDR3 region: CASTDKIGELFF. The CDR3 nucleotides are TGTGCCAGCACGGACAAGATCGGGGAGCTGTTTTTT.

The rearrangement uses TRBV7-6 and TRBJ1-2, with D perhaps TRBD1 (5 bases). In germline, CDR1 is SGHVS, CDR2 FNYEAQ. The CDR3 runs to 14 residues. Trimming pared 4 bases from V and 2 bases from J, leaving 11 bases between. This CDR3 reads CASSSRDSNYGYTF. The CDR3 region has the DNA TGTGCCAGCAGCTCTAGAGACAGCAACTATGGCTACACCTTC.